These 29 T cell receptor beta chains originate from one sample sequenced in a study of T-cell reconstitution after alpha-beta-depleted transplantation in children. TCRbeta library construction was performed incorporating unique molecular identifiers. TCRdb re-called the PCR reads with MiXCR, one entry per CDR3 protein. The profile shows hundreds of thousands of distinct CDR3 sequences, under 30% of them singletons. The source was PBMCs, mostly from graft donor cells, collected 360 days after TCRalphabeta/CD19-depleted stem cell transplant. These receptors were collected from a female patient aged 2 to 10 who had a stem cell transplant for congenital amegakaryocytic thrombocytopenia, so the T cells may come from the graft donor.

The chain carries TRBV12-3 or TRBV12-4 and TRBJ2-1; the match to TRBD2 covers 8 bases. The CDR3 loop spans 18 amino acids. J gave up 4 bases and V 10 bases, and 21 bases lay outside the gene matches. Here the CDR3 reads CATRSRLAWGPGYNEQFF. The CDR3 nucleotides are TGTGCCACAAGATCTAGACTAGCGTGGGGGCCGGGATACAATGAGCAGTTCTTC.

CDR3 nucleotides: TGTGCCAGCAGCCAAGGACTAGTCTCCTACAATGAGCAGTTCTTC. It translates to CASSQGLVSYNEQFF. The rearrangement uses TRBV3-1 and TRBJ2-1, with D maybe TRBD2 (6 bases). This CDR3 has 15 amino acids. Germline-derived CDR1 and CDR2 are LGHDT and YNNKEL (reference sequence). Trimming pared 1 base from V and 0 bases from J, leaving 7 bases between.

This clonotype was detected only a few times. This chain uses TRBV9 with TRBJ2-3; 9 bases match TRBD2. This CDR3 is built from 17 residues. The germline CDR1 and CDR2 sequences are SGDLS and YYNGEE. V trimming: 2 bases; J trimming: 4 bases; junction bases outside the gene matches: 11. The DNA of the CDR3 is TGTGCCAGCAGCGTCCTGATAGGAGCGGGGGGCCCAGATACGCAGTATTTT. Amino acids: CASSVLIGAGGPDTQYF.

This chain's CDR3 is CSARARTGEGGPQHF. Here the CDR3 DNA reads TGCAGTGCTAGGGCCCGGACAGGGGAAGGAGGGCCCCAGCATTTT. The gene calls are TRBV20-1 and TRBJ1-5, with 9 bases matching TRBD1. With 3 bases clipped from V and 9 bases from J, the junction kept 12 bases outside the gene matches. Germline V gene sequence: CDR1 DFQATT, CDR2 SNEGSKA (reference sequence). CDR3 length: 15 residues.

This clonotype has a handful of counts. The J gene is TRBJ1-6, the V gene TRBV10-3; D is ambiguous. V lost 1 base and J lost 3, with 7 bases in between. The CDR3 totals 15 residues. Per germline, CDR1 ENHRY and CDR2 SYGVKD. The CDR3 region is CAISELADYNSPLHF. The CDR3 DNA follows: TGTGCCATCAGTGAGTTGGCAGACTATAATTCACCCCTCCACTTT.

This clonotype has a handful of counts. The chain carries TRBV28 and TRBJ2-2; D possibly corresponds to TRBD2 (6 bases). This CDR3 is 15 amino acids long. V lost 4 bases and J lost 0, with 9 bases in between. Germline loops: CDR1 MDHEN, CDR2 SYDVKM. The CDR3 loop reads CASSYKRANTGELFF. The DNA of the CDR3 is TGTGCCAGCAGTTATAAGCGGGCGAACACCGGGGAGCTGTTTTTT.

V gene TRBV20-1 combines with J gene TRBJ2-7; D call uncertain. This CDR3 region has 15 residues. The V gene's germline CDR1 is DFQATT and CDR2 SNEGSKA (reference sequence). The V gene lost 2 bases and the J gene lost 6 bases, with 20 bases spanning the gap. The CDR3 loop is CSARRAAQRMLEQYF. Written as DNA, the CDR3 is TGCAGTGCTAGAAGGGCCGCCCAAAGAATGCTCGAGCAGTACTTC.

This clonotype occurred many times. The CDR3: CASSSTVDNEKLFF. The CDR3 DNA follows: TGCGCCAGCAGCTCGACAGTGGATAATGAAAAACTGTTTTTT. The chain is built from TRBV5-1 and TRBJ1-4, with D possibly being TRBD1 (5 bases). This CDR3 spans 14 amino acids. CDR1 and CDR2 from the germline V gene are SGHRS and YFSETQ. With 3 bases removed from V and 4 bases from J, the gap between germline ends came to 10 bases.

This chain joins TRBV7-3 and TRBJ2-3, with D hard to call. The CDR3 has 14 amino acids. CDR1 is SGHTA, CDR2 FQGTGA, per germline. V shed 5 bases and J shed 0 bases, with 9 bases lying between them. The CDR3 sequence is CASSPAPSTDTQYF. Written as DNA, the CDR3 is TGTGCCAGCAGCCCCGCCCCCAGCACAGATACGCAGTATTTT.

This chain uses TRBV20-1 with TRBJ1-2; TRBD1 might be the D (6 bases). Trimming left V 3 bases short and J 8 bases short, with 13 bases between. The germline gives CDR1 DFQATT, CDR2 SNEGSKA (reference sequence). The CDR3 sequence is 12 residues long. CDR3 sequence (DNA): TGCAGTGCTAGGCTGACAGGTGGCGGCTACACCTTC. Translated: CSARLTGGGYTF.

The chain is built from TRBV7-2 and TRBJ1-5, with D unresolved. The CDR3 is 14 residues long. Germline CDR1 reads SGHTA; CDR2 reads FQGNSA. V was cut by 5 bases and J by 6 bases, with 14 bases left in between. The CDR3: CASSRETPGQPQHF. The CDR3 coding sequence is TGTGCCAGCAGCCGAGAGACCCCGGGTCAGCCCCAGCATTTT.

The chain recombines TRBV12-3 or TRBV12-4 with TRBJ1-2; no clear D gene. Trimming shortened V by 5 bases and J by 2 bases, and 9 bases separated the two germline ends. The CDR3 covers 13 residues. In DNA, the CDR3 is TGTGCCAGCAGTCGGAATCGGAACTATGGCTACACCTTC. Its translation: CASSRNRNYGYTF.

This rearrangement joins TRBV19 to TRBJ2-3; no clear D gene. The V end lost 9 bases, the J end lost 0 bases, and 13 bases lay between the germline ends. Germline CDR1 LNHDA, CDR2 SQIVND (reference sequence). The CDR3 covers 14 residues. The CDR3 loop reads CASRPFGSTDTQYF. The DNA for the CDR3 is TGTGCCAGCCGACCCTTTGGGAGCACAGATACGCAGTATTTT.

V and J are TRBV29-1 and TRBJ1-5; D is perhaps TRBD1 (6 bases). Trimming stripped 6 bases from V and 5 bases from J, with 17 bases between. The CDR3 sequence is 14 residues long. CDR1 SQVTM and CDR2 ANQGSEA come from the germline V gene. CDR3 in amino acids: CSVTGPGGDQPQHF. The CDR3 bases are TGCAGCGTGACAGGTCCCGGCGGGGATCAGCCCCAGCATTTT.

This chain links TRBV4-3 with TRBJ2-7, with D hard to call. The CDR3 covers 15 residues. Trimming shortened V by 4 bases and J by 5 bases, and 18 bases separated the two germline ends. Germline CDR1 LGHNA, CDR2 YSLEER. CDR3 nucleotides: TGCGCCAGCAGCCCCAACTATAATTCCCCCAACGAGCAGTACTTC. It encodes CASSPNYNSPNEQYF.

The table lists this clonotype with many counts. The chain recombines TRBV20-1 with TRBJ1-1, with TRBD1 matching 7 bases. The CDR3 consists of 11 residues. Germline V lookup: CDR1 DFQATT, CDR2 SNEGSKA (reference sequence). Losses at the gene ends were 3 bases for V and 11 bases for J; bases not matched to a gene: 6. The CDR3 region is CSARTGLVAFF. The CDR3 DNA reads as TGCAGTGCTAGGACAGGGCTTGTGGCTTTCTTT.

This clonotype was seen only a few times. The chain combines TRBV29-1 with TRBJ2-3; D is unclear. Per the germline V gene, CDR1 is SQVTM and CDR2 is ANQGSEA. V was shortened by 6 bases and J by 0 bases, with 10 bases between the two germline ends. The CDR3 is 13 residues long. DNA for the CDR3: TGCAGCGTGTGCAAGCCTAGCACAGATACGCAGTATTTT. Encoded protein: CSVCKPSTDTQYF.

This clonotype was counted only a few times. The chain employs TRBV28 and TRBJ2-7; TRBD1 matches 8 bases. Trimming cost V 5 bases and J 2 bases; bases outside gene matches: 11. CDR1 MDHEN and CDR2 SYDVKM come from the germline V gene. This CDR3 has 16 amino acids. CDR3 coding DNA: TGTGCCAGCAGTCCGGGCGGACAGGGATCCCCCTACGAGCAGTACTTC. Residues: CASSPGGQGSPYEQYF. Based on the CDR3 plus reference TRBV28 and TRBJ2-7, the full variable domain is DVKVTQSSRYLVKRTGEKVFLECVQDMDHENMFWYRQDPGLGLRLIYFSYDVKMKEKGDIPEGYSVSREKKERFSLILESASTNQTSMYLCASSPGGQGSPYEQYFGPGTRLTVT.

The chain recombines TRBV12-3 or TRBV12-4 with TRBJ1-1; unclear D gene. Between the trimmed V and J ends, which lost 7 bases and 3 bases, there was a span of 12 bases. The CDR3 sequence is 13 residues long. For the CDR3, the DNA is TGTGCCAGCACGAAAACAGATGACACTGAAGCTTTCTTT. It codes for CASTKTDDTEAFF.

This clonotype has more than one count but fewer than ten. The J gene is TRBJ2-3, the V gene TRBV2; possibly TRBD2 for D (6 bases). The germline V and J ends were trimmed by 8 bases and 3 bases, with 18 bases remaining between them. The CDR3 covers 15 residues. Germline loops: CDR1 SNHLY, CDR2 FYNNEI. The CDR3 nucleotides read TGTGCCAGCTCCCGCCGGGACTTGCTAACAGATACGCAGTATTTT. Residues: CASSRRDLLTDTQYF. The whole variable domain, filled in from reference TRBV2 and TRBJ2-3, reads EPEVTQTPSHQVTQMGQEVILRCVPISNHLYFYWYRQILGQKVEFLVSFYNNEISEKSEIFDDQFSVERPDGSNFTLKIRSTKLEDSAMYFCASSRRDLLTDTQYFGPGTRLTVL.

The CDR3 reads CATSRAGTGLNEKLFF. CDR3 sequence (DNA): TGTGCCACCAGCAGAGCCGGGACAGGTCTTAATGAAAAACTGTTTTTT. The chain recombines TRBV15 with TRBJ1-4, with TRBD1 matching 8 bases. The V gene end was trimmed by 1 base and the J gene end by 4 bases; junction bases not matched to a gene: 5. This CDR3 spans 16 amino acids. The germline V gene encodes CDR1 LNHNV and CDR2 YYDKDF (reference sequence).

This chain links TRBV9 with TRBJ2-7; 8 bases agree with TRBD2. The CDR3 totals 15 residues. V lost 0 bases to trimming and J lost 4 bases; unmatched junction nucleotides: 6. Germline CDR1 reads SGDLS; CDR2 reads YYNGEE. The CDR3 loop is CASSVELGLGYEQYF. The CDR3 nucleotides read TGTGCCAGCAGCGTAGAATTGGGACTAGGTTACGAGCAGTACTTC.

The CDR3 nucleotides are TGCGCCAGCAGCTTTGGGACAGGGGGCCCTTACGAGCAGTACTTC. This sequence encodes CASSFGTGGPYEQYF. The chain couples TRBV5-1 to TRBJ2-7; 12 nucleotides match TRBD1. V gave up 2 bases and J gave up 4 bases; unmatched junction bases: 4. The CDR3 is 15 residues long. The germline V gene encodes CDR1 SGHRS and CDR2 YFSETQ.

The genes are TRBV5-1 and TRBJ1-1, with D uncertain. The germline V gene has CDR1 SGHRS and CDR2 YFSETQ. The V end lost 5 bases, the J end lost 5 bases, and 10 bases lay between the germline ends. The CDR3 has 12 residues. CDR3 sequence reads: CASRGESTEAFF. The CDR3 nucleotides are TGCGCCAGCAGAGGAGAGAGTACTGAAGCTTTCTTT.

This clonotype was observed a few times. The rearrangement links TRBV27 to TRBJ2-1; D remains unclear. Germline V gives CDR1 MNHEY, CDR2 SMNVEV (reference sequence). The CDR3 extends over 15 amino acids. Trimming took 5 bases from V and 6 from J, leaving 17 bases between them. The CDR3 sequence: CASSTNSGRFNEQFF. The CDR3 DNA reads as TGTGCCAGCAGTACCAACTCTGGCCGGTTCAATGAGCAGTTCTTC.

The rearrangement links TRBV6-1 to TRBJ1-2; D call uncertain. Trimming stripped 3 bases from V and 0 bases from J, with 11 bases between. This CDR3 region has 15 residues. From germline, CDR1 is MNHNS and CDR2 SASEGT. The CDR3 nucleotides read TGTGCCAGCAGTGATCGCGGCGGGTCTAACTATGGCTACACCTTC. Amino acid sequence: CASSDRGGSNYGYTF.

This clonotype has only one observation. Since no conserved phenylalanine or tryptophan closes the CDR3, a read error is the likely cause. J is TRBJ1-1 and V is TRBV15; D perhaps matches TRBD1 (6 bases). Germline V lookup: CDR1 LNHNV, CDR2 YYDKDF (reference sequence). The CDR3 loop spans 16 amino acids. Trimming removed 1 base from V and 0 bases from J, with 12 bases in between. The CDR3 sequence is CATSRAPQGLNTEAFC. The CDR3 bases are TGTGCCACCAGCAGAGCCCCACAGGGTTTGAACACTGAAGCTTTCTGT.

V gene TRBV4-1 combines with J gene TRBJ2-5; 7 bases match TRBD1. Losses at the gene ends were 1 base for V and 3 bases for J; bases not matched to a gene: 5. The CDR3 is 15 residues long. Germline V CDR1 and CDR2: MGHRA, YSYEKL. CDR3 coding DNA: TGCGCCAGCAGCCAAGTTAACAGGGGAGAAGAGACCCAGTACTTC. It is translated as CASSQVNRGEETQYF.

The chain uses TRBV7-2 and TRBJ2-7; possibly TRBD1 for D (6 bases). The CDR3 covers 14 residues. Germline V gene data show CDR1 as SGHTA and CDR2 as FQGNSA. Trimming took 4 bases from V and 6 from J, leaving 16 bases between them. The CDR3 here is CASSSRTGSLEQYF. The CDR3 DNA reads as TGTGCCAGCAGCTCTAGAACAGGGTCCCTCGAGCAGTACTTC. Looking up the rest from reference TRBV7-2 and TRBJ2-7 gives the full variable domain: GAGVSQSPSNKVTEKGKDVELRCDPISGHTALYWYRQSLGQGLEFLIYFQGNSAPDKSGLPSDRFSAERTGGSVSTLTIQRTQQEDSAVYLCASSSRTGSLEQYFGPGTRLTVT.